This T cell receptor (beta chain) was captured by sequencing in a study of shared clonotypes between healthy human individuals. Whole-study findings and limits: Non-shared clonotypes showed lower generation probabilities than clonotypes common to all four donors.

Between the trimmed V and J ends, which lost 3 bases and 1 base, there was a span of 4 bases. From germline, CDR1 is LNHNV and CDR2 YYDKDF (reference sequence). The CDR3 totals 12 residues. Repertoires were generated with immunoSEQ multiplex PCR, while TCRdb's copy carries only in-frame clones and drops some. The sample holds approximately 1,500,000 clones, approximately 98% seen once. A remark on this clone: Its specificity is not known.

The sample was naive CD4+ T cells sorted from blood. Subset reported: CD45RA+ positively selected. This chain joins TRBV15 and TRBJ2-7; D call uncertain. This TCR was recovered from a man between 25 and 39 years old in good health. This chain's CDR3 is CATSRTSYEQYF. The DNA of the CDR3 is TGTGCCACCAGCAGGACGTCCTACGAGCAGTACTTC. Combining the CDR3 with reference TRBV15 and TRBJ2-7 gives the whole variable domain DAMVIQNPRYQVTQFGKPVTLSCSQTLNHNVMYWYQQKSSQAPKLLFHYYDKDFNNEADTPDNFQSRRPNTSFCFLDIRSPGLGDTAMYLCATSRTSYEQYFGPGTRLTVT.